A single sample is the source of the 7 T cell receptor beta chains below, sequenced in a study of shared clonotypes between healthy human individuals (dated by TCRdb to about 2020). Library prep was done by the immunoSEQ multiplex PCR assay. The clones in this table, taken by TCRdb from immuneACCESS, are in-frame only. Not every clone is retained; where verified, under half of the shortfall comes from an unresolved V gene, and the cause of the rest is unknown. Counted in this sample were roughly 500,000 clones; 76% of them appeared once. The top ten constitute 10% to 15% of the sample. What was sequenced was PBMCs. Every receptor here comes from a woman aged 40 to 50 in good health. Some clones in this sample may be carry-over from other donors' samples.

This clone was observed many times. The genes are TRBV2 and TRBJ2-7; the D gene is possibly TRBD2 (6 bases). Trimming removed 5 bases at V and 0 bases at J, with 11 bases between. Germline CDR1 reads SNHLY; CDR2 reads FYNNEI. The CDR3 totals 14 residues. Here the CDR3 DNA reads TGTGCCAGCAGTTTTTTCGGGAGCTCCTACGAGCAGTACTTC. It specifies CASSFFGSSYEQYF.

A word on this clone: It may be a read error: a sequence one base away is much more abundant. This CDR3 is CASSGLAGVETQYF. CDR3 DNA sequence: TGTGCCAGCAGCGGACTAGCGGGAGTGGAGACCCAGTACTTC. The J gene is TRBJ2-5, the V gene TRBV14, with 13 nucleotides matching TRBD2. J lost 5 bases, V lost 5 bases, and 2 bases had no gene match. Germline CDR1 SGHDN, CDR2 FVKESK. This CDR3 comprises 14 residues.

This clone was picked up a small number of times. CDR3 in DNA: TGCAGCGTTGAAGGTTTCGGGGAGACCCAGTACTTC. Translated, it gives CSVEGFGETQYF. This chain joins TRBV29-1 and TRBJ2-5; no reliable D call. This CDR3 is 12 amino acids long. The V end was cut by 1 base, the J end by 5 bases, with 8 bases between. Germline V CDR1 and CDR2: SQVTM, ANQGSEA.

About this clone itself: The sample has other DNA sequences that encode this CDR3 too. V gene TRBV6-1 combines with J gene TRBJ2-6; no reliable D call. Trimming stripped 5 bases from V and 0 bases from J, with 5 bases between. CDR1 is MNHNS and CDR2 is SASEGT in the germline V gene. The CDR3 loop spans 14 amino acids. CDR3 in amino acids: CASSFSSGANVLTF. CDR3 nucleotides: TGTGCCAGCAGTTTTAGCTCTGGGGCCAACGTCCTGACTTTC.

This clone was found once. The rearrangement links TRBV18 to TRBJ1-3; D gene unclear. This CDR3 spans 16 amino acids. Between the trimmed V and J ends, which lost 4 bases and 1 base, there was a span of 14 bases. CDR1 and CDR2 (germline): KGHSH, LQKENI. This CDR3 is CASSLFPLMSGNTIYF. The CDR3 bases are TGTGCCAGCTCACTGTTCCCACTTATGTCTGGAAACACCATATATTTT.

The chain combines TRBV27 with TRBJ1-5; unclear D gene. This CDR3 contains 14 residues. CDR1 is MNHEY and CDR2 is SMNVEV in the germline V gene (reference sequence). Trimming took 2 bases from V and 3 from J, leaving 8 bases between them. The CDR3, as DNA: TGTGCCAGCAGTTTAGCCAGGACCAATCAGCCCCAGCATTTT. Its protein product is CASSLARTNQPQHF.

This rearrangement joins TRBV5-6 to TRBJ2-5, with 8 bases that match TRBD2. The CDR3 covers 15 residues. Germline V gene lookup returns CDR1 SGHDT and CDR2 YYEEEE. Losses at the gene ends were 5 bases for V and 11 bases for J; bases not matched to a gene: 17. The CDR3: CASSTAGGAIYKQYF. The CDR3 DNA sequence: TGTGCCAGCAGTACGGCGGGGGGCGCAATATACAAGCAGTACTTC.